This is a list of T cell receptor beta chains from one sample in a study of blood T cell repertoires in COVID-19. Assay: immunoSEQ multiplex PCR; the TCRdb copy retains only in-frame clones and omits some. The sample has approximately 90,000 clones; 85% are singletons. The sample consisted of peripheral blood. These TCRs come from a man aged 80 or over with acute or convalescent COVID-19. CDR3s include the opening cysteine and the closing phenylalanine or tryptophan. The D gene is left open where the match is weak. Part of the rows lack a size; the others show once, few, many or a class for expanded clones.

>once|TRBV3-1/TRBV3-2|TRBJ1-2|NA
CASSLSTGDYGYTF
TGTGCCAGCAGCCTCTCGACGGGGGACTATGGCTACACCTTC
>NA|TRBV7-6|TRBJ2-7|NA
CASSQGPPQGLSSYEQYF
TGTGCCAGCAGTCAGGGCCCCCCTCAGGGGTTAAGCTCCTACGAGCAGTACTTC
>NA|TRBV15|TRBJ2-1|TRBD2
CATSGTSGRNEQFF
TGTGCCACCAGCGGTACTAGCGGGAGAAATGAGCAGTTCTTC
>NA|TRBV27|TRBJ2-3|NA
CASSLYTGSTDTQYF
TGTGCCAGCAGTTTATATACGGGGAGCACAGATACGCAGTATTTT
>NA|TRBV5-1|TRBJ2-1|TRBD2
CASSFLTGTSGNNEQFF
TGCGCCAGCAGCTTTTTAACCGGGACTAGCGGAAACAATGAGCAGTTCTTC
>NA|TRBV19|TRBJ2-2|TRBD2
CASSIGTSGGNTGELFF
TGTGCCAGTAGTATAGGGACTAGCGGGGGAAACACCGGGGAGCTGTTTTTT
>NA|TRBV27|TRBJ1-1|TRBD1
CASSQGATEAFF
TGTGCCAGCAGTCAGGGGGCCACTGAAGCTTTCTTT
>NA|TRBV30|TRBJ1-1|NA
CAWTTRGEEAFF
TGTGCCTGGACCACCCGGGGGGAGGAGGCTTTCTTT
>once|TRBV4-2|TRBJ1-2|NA
CASSQEGHYGYTF
TGTGCCAGCAGCCAAGAGGGCCACTATGGCTACACCTTC
>once|TRBV11-3|TRBJ2-1|TRBD2
CASSLSGANNEQFF
TGTGCCAGCAGCCTGAGCGGGGCTAACAATGAGCAGTTCTTC
>NA|TRBV15|TRBJ1-4|TRBD1
CATSGQEINEKLFF
TGTGCCACCAGCGGACAGGAGATTAATGAAAAACTGTTTTTT
>few|TRBV5-1|TRBJ1-4|TRBD1
CASSLTGQGTNEKLFF
TGCGCCAGCAGCTTGACCGGACAGGGAACTAATGAAAAACTGTTTTTT
>NA|TRBV5-1|TRBJ1-6|TRBD1
CASSLSVQGSDSPLHF
TGCGCCAGCAGCTTGTCCGTACAGGGGTCGGATTCACCCCTCCACTTT
>NA|TRBV7-2|TRBJ2-7|NA
CASSLIVGGNGEQYF
TGTGCCAGCAGCTTAATCGTTGGCGGGAATGGCGAGCAGTACTTC
>NA|TRBV3-1/TRBV3-2|TRBJ1-3|TRBD1
CASSQVGTGYAGNTIYF
TGTGCCAGCAGCCAAGTCGGGACAGGGTACGCTGGAAACACCATATATTTT
>NA|TRBV7-8|TRBJ2-3|NA
CASSQRVSDTQYF
TGTGCCAGCAGCCAACGAGTCTCAGATACGCAGTATTTT
>NA|TRBV7-3|TRBJ2-5|NA
CASSAMLAPQETQYF
TGTGCCAGCAGCGCTATGCTAGCCCCCCAAGAGACCCAGTACTTC
>once|TRBV5-1|TRBJ2-4|TRBD1
CASSDLGQGDGKNIQYF
TGCGCCAGCAGCGACCTGGGACAGGGGGACGGCAAAAACATTCAGTACTTC
>NA|TRBV5-1|TRBJ1-2|TRBD1
CASSLGQGASEGYTF
TGCGCCAGCAGCTTAGGACAGGGGGCATCAGAGGGCTACACCTTC
>NA|TRBV6-1|TRBJ2-6|NA
CASSVLGFTRANVLTF
TGTGCCAGCAGTGTTCTCGGTTTCACTCGGGCCAACGTCCTGACTTTC
>NA|TRBV30|TRBJ2-2|NA
CAWSVGNGELFF
TGTGCCTGGAGTGTCGGTAACGGGGAGCTGTTTTTT
>NA|TRBV6-5|TRBJ1-1|NA
CASSYSRGPNTEAFF
TGTGCCAGCAGTTACTCAAGGGGTCCGAACACTGAAGCTTTCTTT
>NA|TRBV30|TRBJ1-5|TRBD1
CAWSATGGGNQPQHF
TGTGCCTGGAGCGCGACAGGGGGGGGCAATCAGCCCCAGCATTTT
>NA|TRBV5-8|TRBJ2-7|TRBD1
CASRLDRGPREQYF
TGTGCCAGCCGCTTGGACAGGGGCCCTCGGGAGCAGTACTTC
>NA|TRBV5-4|TRBJ2-1|TRBD1
CASSAVGGFGEQFF
TGTGCCAGCAGCGCCGTAGGGGGCTTCGGTGAGCAGTTCTTC
>NA|TRBV5-4|TRBJ2-2|NA
CASRWTENTGELFF
TGTGCCAGCAGGTGGACAGAAAACACCGGGGAGCTGTTTTTT
>NA|TRBV4-1|TRBJ1-2|NA
CASSQTTTGSYGYTF
TGCGCCAGCAGCCAAACTACCACTGGATCCTATGGCTACACCTTC
>NA|TRBV7-3|TRBJ2-5|NA
CASSPRTGDRETQYF
TGTGCCAGCAGCCCGAGGACGGGAGATAGAGAGACCCAGTACTTC